These T cell receptor beta chains were read from a single sample in a study of T cells in Graves' hyperthyroidism and ophthalmopathy. TCRdb independently ran MiXCR on the multiplex PCR reads; one entry per CDR3 protein. Of fewer than 250,000 distinct CDR3 sequences in the sample, roughly 18% were seen once. The source material was blood. The source is a man aged 50 to 59 with Graves' hyperthyroidism. Both conserved end residues are trimmed from each CDR3.

V gene	CDR3 length	CDR3 protein
TRBV7-9	14	ASSPRGGKRTGELF
TRBV3-1	14	ASSQVETSLGNEQF
TRBV4-1	13	ASSQVVGTLVPLH
TRBV28	12	ASSFRDRGDEQF
TRBV10-2	12	ASFSGATYNEQF
TRBV20-1	16	SAWDRGVLAGGSYEQY
TRBV30	13	AWSARLHPTGELF
TRBV12-3/TRBV12-4	11	ASGLAVSYEQY
TRBV20-1	9	SAQGPGELF
TRBV10-3	13	AISEQGADNTEAF
TRBV7-2	13	ASSTGLRSTDTQY
TRBV10-3	13	AISMGALDTDTQY
TRBV24-1	12	ATSEWRDSETQY
TRBV28	14	ASSLDVRNANTEAF
TRBV20-1	11	SASPAGENEQY
TRBV20-1	14	SASSVLGANTGELF
TRBV4-1	13	ASSQDTSGRREQY
TRBV20-1	15	SARDREGESNTGELF
TRBV10-3	14	AISEFASGRSGEQY
TRBV18	11	ASSPGSSGEQY
TRBV28	13	ASSLSRDREETQY
TRBV20-1	12	SAMRGGRGTEAF
TRBV10-3	11	AISELAGGEQY
TRBV10-3	11	AISESLNYEQY
TRBV11-2	13	ASSFSTGLTYEQY
TRBV6-1	14	ASSPMLGGLSDTQY
TRBV12-3/TRBV12-4	13	ASSLAPGTYNEQF
TRBV6-1	11	ASRLYREGGYT
TRBV27	16	ASSRYGAPGASYQPQH
TRBV10-3	12	AISETGTGGEQY
TRBV20-1	15	SARPLRGGWGNTEAF
TRBV5-1	14	ASSLNGGATNEKLF
TRBV30	14	AWRDPGHVSGNTIY
TRBV29-1	11	SVARSSTDTQY
TRBV5-5	16	ASSQGADSGSPQETQY
TRBV3-1	14	ASSQETSGSLETQY
TRBV7-9	12	ASSFQTGNTEAF
TRBV6-1	11	ASSEGQLYEQY
TRBV9	15	ASSVTWDQGDTDTQY
TRBV9	15	ASSVVFRVRSKNIQY
TRBV11-3	13	ASTKSGRTGDEQY
TRBV7-9	13	ASSQSGPGGAEAF
TRBV5-1	17	ASSSPRKDHPSSYNGQF
TRBV28	13	ASSTRRGGNTEAF
TRBV18	10	ASSQAAVAET
TRBV3-1	15	ASTLRLAGAQLYEQY
TRBV18	14	ASSPPGTGTYYEQY
TRBV27	12	ASSLSRLYNEQF
TRBV10-3	13	AISESGTGRYGYT
TRBV27	10	ASSIASGELF
TRBV28	14	ASSSDRDRDYNEQF
TRBV28	14	ASSLTLLITGDRKF
TRBV20-1	11	SVGGTSGRLQF
TRBV11-2	13	ASSSQAWSSGELF
TRBV28	9	ASSSDIKQY
TRBV2	12	ASSETVLNYGYT
TRBV28	12	ATEGGGFNSPLH
TRBV7-9	14	ASSQIAGQGTDTQY
TRBV29-1	11	SVRGGSTYEQY
TRBV5-4	12	ASSWTIAKNIQY